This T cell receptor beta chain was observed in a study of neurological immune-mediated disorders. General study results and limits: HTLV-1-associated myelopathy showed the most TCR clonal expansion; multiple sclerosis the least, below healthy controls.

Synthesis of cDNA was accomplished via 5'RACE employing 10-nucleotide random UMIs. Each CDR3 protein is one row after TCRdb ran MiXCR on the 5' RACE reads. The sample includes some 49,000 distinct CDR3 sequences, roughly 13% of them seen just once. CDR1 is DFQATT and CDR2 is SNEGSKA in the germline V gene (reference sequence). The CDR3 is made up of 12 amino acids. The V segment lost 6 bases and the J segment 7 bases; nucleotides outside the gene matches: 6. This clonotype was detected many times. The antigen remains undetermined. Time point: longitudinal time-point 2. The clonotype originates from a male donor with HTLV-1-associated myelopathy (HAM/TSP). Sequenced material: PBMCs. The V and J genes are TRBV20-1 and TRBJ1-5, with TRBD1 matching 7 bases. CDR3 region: CSAYRGLQPQHF. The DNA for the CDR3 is TGCAGTGCGTACAGGGGTTTGCAGCCCCAGCATTTT.